Given below is one TCR beta chain in context. The data were taken from a study of T-cell reconstitution after alpha-beta-depleted transplantation in children. Germline values: CDR1 DFQATT, CDR2 SNEGSKA (reference sequence). The J segment lost 6 bases and the V segment lost 3 bases, leaving 4 bases of the junction unmatched. The CDR3 is 13 residues long. Unique molecular identifiers were incorporated during preparation of the TCRbeta library. In TCRdb, the PCR reads were re-called with MiXCR into one record per CDR3 protein. Of 610,000 or so distinct CDR3 sequences in the sample, 27% were seen once. This sequence originates from a boy less than two years old with Wiskott-Aldrich syndrome, due to receive a stem cell transplant. Specimen: PBMCs, collected before TCRalphabeta/CD19-depleted stem cell transplant. V gene TRBV20-1 combines with J gene TRBJ2-2; TRBD1 agrees at 7 bases. The CDR3 region has the DNA TGCAGTGCTAGGTGGACAGGCCCCGGGGAGCTGTTTTTT. Encoded protein: CSARWTGPGELFF.